This T cell receptor (beta chain) emerged from a study of T cells in tumors after PD-1 blockade (dated by TCRdb to between 2017 and 2020). About the full investigation: Exclusion criteria were prior checkpoint blockade, use of systemic immunosuppressants, or recent radiotherapy or other anti-cancer therapy within 4 weeks. Patients received pembrolizumab 200 mg every 3 weeks or cemiplimab 350 mg every 2 weeks. Ongoing daily vismodegib 150 mg was also given to a subset of patients during anti-PD-1 treatment. An average of roughly 27,000 TCR templates (range roughly 554-99,264) and roughly 6,000 unique clonotypes was obtained for tumor samples, 15 to 25-fold deeper than single-cell TCR sequencing. Paired single-cell RNA and TCR sequencing was done in the study on site-matched tumors from patients with BCC or SCC, both before and after anti-PD-1 therapy. Clinical response was assessed using RECIST version 1.1.

Per the publication, the time point label means: after anti-PD-1 therapy. Before and after PD-1 blockade, tumor biopsies came from the same primary tumor, making the samples site-matched. For bulk TCRbeta sequencing, genomic DNA was extracted from tumor biopsies or peripheral blood, and input amounts ranged from 616 ng to 6,004 ng. To increase sensitivity for rare clonotypes compared with single-cell TCR sequencing, remaining biopsy material was subjected to bulk TCRbeta sequencing. Histologically proven advanced or metastatic basal or squamous cell carcinoma was present in all patients, all of whom were poor candidates for surgical resection. The basal cell carcinoma cohort was made up of about 10 patients, and bulk tumor TCR sequencing was performed for 8 of these patients. Fresh biopsies came from the site of the primary tumor, and part of the tissue was kept in RNAlater for exome and bulk TCR sequencing.

Worth noting for this clone: This clone's antigen is unknown. No much larger clone is present one base from it, and per-base qualities are unavailable.

Overall study outcomes, separate from this receptor: Where the novel T cell clones came from was not determined, and possible sources could include lymphoid organs or rare unexpanded clones inside the tumor or in the tumor periphery. Most exhausted CD8+ clones that expanded after therapy were novel clonotypes not detected before treatment, suggesting clonal replacement instead of reinvigoration of pre-existing clones. Clonal replacement was seen only when comparing pre- and post-treatment samples and not when comparing two pre-treatment samples, which argues against artifacts from biopsy timing or location. Around 41% of tumor TCR clonotypes were found in blood, and some novel exhausted tumor clones appeared in pre-treatment blood, suggesting peripheral recruitment.

The immunoSEQ platform was used to carry out deep TCRbeta sequencing. Per the source publication's procedure: Only productive rearrangements were exported from the immunoSEQ Analyzer for downstream analysis. A two-sided binomial test with a Bonferroni-corrected P below 0.01 was used to call clones that significantly expanded or contracted between timepoints. T cell phenotypes were assigned to bulk TCRbeta clonotypes by matching the clonotypes to single-cell RNA+TCR-seq clones with the same TCRbeta sequence. Clone enrichment in tumor was calculated as tumor frequency divided by PBMC frequency from bulk TCR sequencing. GLIPH was used to sort TCRs into specificity groups, which are clusters of distinct TCRs that likely recognize common antigens through shared CDR3 motifs. Here the immuneACCESS table is served through TCRdb, limited to in-frame sequences with V and J called. Missing clones are a known gap in these copies; in checked studies unresolved V genes cover under half, and the rest lacks a known reason. Clone size and the V and J calls come from that table; the DNA yielded D and trimming. The sample includes around 2,500 clones, with around 69% observed a single time. The ten top clones hold roughly 13% of the sample.

There are 14 amino acids in the CDR3, from cysteine to phenylalanine inclusive. Only the CDR3 DNA stays, 42 bases, in frame from base 1. V ends up 0 bases short and J 2 bases short, with an unmatched junction base count of 2. For CDR1 and CDR2, the germline V gene lists SGHRS and YFSETQ. The sequence links TRBV5-1 to TRBJ2-7; 7 of the junction bases match TRBD1. The TCR sequence derives from a human donor with basal cell carcinoma. Sequenced here: tumor tissue, sampled after anti-PD-1 treatment. The CDR3 reads as follows: CASSLAGQPYEQYF. The nucleotide sequence is TGCGCCAGCAGCTTGGCGGGACAGCCCTACGAGCAGTACTTC.